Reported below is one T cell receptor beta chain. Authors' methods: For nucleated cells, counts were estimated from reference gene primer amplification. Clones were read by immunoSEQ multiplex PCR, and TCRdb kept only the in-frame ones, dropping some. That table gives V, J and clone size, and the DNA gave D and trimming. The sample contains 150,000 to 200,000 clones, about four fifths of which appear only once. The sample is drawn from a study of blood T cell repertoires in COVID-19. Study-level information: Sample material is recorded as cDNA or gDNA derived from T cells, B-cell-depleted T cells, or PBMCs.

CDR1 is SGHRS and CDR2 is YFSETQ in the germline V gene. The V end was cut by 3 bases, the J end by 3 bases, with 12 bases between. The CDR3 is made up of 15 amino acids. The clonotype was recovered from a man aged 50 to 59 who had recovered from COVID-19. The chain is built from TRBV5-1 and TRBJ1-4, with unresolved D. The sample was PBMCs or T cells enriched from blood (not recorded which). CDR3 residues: CASSSRGGPNEKLFF. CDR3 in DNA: TGCGCCAGCAGCTCCCGTGGAGGACCTAATGAAAAACTGTTTTTT.